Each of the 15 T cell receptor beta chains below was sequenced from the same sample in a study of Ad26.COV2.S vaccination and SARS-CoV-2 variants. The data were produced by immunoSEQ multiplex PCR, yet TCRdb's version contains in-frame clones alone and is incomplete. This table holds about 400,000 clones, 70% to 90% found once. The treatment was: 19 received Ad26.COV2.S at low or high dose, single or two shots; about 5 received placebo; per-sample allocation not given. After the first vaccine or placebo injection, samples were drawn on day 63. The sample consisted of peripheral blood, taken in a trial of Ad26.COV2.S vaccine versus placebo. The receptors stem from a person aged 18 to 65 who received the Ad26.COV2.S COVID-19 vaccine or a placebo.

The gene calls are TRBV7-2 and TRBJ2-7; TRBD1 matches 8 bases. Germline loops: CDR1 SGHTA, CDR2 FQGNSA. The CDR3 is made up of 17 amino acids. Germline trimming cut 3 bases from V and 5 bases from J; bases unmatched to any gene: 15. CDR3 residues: CASSLPIDRGFRDEQYF. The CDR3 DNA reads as TGTGCCAGCAGCTTGCCCATTGACAGGGGCTTCCGGGACGAGCAGTACTTC.

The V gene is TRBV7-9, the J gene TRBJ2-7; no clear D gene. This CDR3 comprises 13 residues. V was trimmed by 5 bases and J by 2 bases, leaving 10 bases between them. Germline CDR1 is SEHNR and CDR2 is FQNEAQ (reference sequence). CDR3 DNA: TGTGCCAGCAGCCGAGGAGACACCTACGAGCAGTACTTC. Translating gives CASSRGDTYEQYF.

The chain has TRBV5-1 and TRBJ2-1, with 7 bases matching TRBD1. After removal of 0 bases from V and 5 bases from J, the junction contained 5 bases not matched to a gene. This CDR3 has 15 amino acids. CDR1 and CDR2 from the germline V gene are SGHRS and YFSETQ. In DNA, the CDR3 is TGCGCCAGCAGCTTGGTACAGGGGCGGGACAATGAGCAGTTCTTC. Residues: CASSLVQGRDNEQFF.

In nucleotides, the CDR3 is TGTGCCAGCTCACCAAACCTACATCAGCCCCAGCATTTT. Protein sequence: CASSPNLHQPQHF. This rearrangement joins TRBV18 to TRBJ1-5; D is unclear. The CDR3 is 13 residues long. Per the germline V gene, CDR1 is KGHSH and CDR2 is LQKENI. V lost 2 bases to trimming and J lost 5 bases, with 7 bases between them. The whole variable domain, filled in from reference TRBV18 and TRBJ1-5, reads NAGVMQNPRHLVRRRGQEARLRCSPMKGHSHVYWYRQLPEEGLKFMVYLQKENIIDESGMPKERFSAEFPKEGPSILRIQQVVRGDSAAYFCASSPNLHQPQHFGDGTRLSIL.

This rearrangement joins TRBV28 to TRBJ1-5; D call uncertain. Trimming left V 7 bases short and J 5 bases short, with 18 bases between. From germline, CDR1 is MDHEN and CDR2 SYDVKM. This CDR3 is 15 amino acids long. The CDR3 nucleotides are TGTGCCAGCACCGGTCTTCGGGGAGCCCATCAGCCCCAGCATTTT. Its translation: CASTGLRGAHQPQHF.

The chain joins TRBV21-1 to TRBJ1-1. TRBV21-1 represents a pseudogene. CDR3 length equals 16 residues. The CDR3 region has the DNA TGTGCCAGCAGCAAAAGCCGAACAGGACGGGGGCCTGAAGCTTTCTTT. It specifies CASSKSRTGRGPEAFF.

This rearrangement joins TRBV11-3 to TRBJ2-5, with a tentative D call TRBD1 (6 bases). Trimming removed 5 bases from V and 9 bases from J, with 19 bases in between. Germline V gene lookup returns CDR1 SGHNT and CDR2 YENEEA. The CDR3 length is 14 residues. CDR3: CASSQGDTAPAQYF. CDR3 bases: TGTGCCAGCAGCCAAGGGGACACCGCCCCCGCCCAGTACTTC.

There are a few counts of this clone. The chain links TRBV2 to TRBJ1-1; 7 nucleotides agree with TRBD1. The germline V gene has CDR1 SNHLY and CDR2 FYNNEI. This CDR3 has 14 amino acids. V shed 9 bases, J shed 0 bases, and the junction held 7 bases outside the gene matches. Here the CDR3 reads CASQTGTLNTEAFF. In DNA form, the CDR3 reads TGTGCCAGTCAGACAGGGACTCTGAACACTGAAGCTTTCTTT.

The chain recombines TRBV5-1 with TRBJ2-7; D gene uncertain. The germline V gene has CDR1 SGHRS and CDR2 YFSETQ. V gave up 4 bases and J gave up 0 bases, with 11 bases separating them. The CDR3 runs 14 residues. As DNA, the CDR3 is TGCGCCAGCAGCGTTTCGGACGACTCCTACGAGCAGTACTTC. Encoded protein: CASSVSDDSYEQYF.

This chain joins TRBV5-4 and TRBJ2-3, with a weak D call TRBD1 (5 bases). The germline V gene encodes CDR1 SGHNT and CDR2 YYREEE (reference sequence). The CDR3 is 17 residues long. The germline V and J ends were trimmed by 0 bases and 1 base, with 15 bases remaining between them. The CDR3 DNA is TGTGCCAGCAGCTTGGTGCTGGGGCAGGCCGGCACAGATACGCAGTATTTT. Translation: CASSLVLGQAGTDTQYF.

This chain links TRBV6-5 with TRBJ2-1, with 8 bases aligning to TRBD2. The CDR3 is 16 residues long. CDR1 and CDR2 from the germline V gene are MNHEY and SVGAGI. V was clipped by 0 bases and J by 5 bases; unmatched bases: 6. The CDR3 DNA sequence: TGTGCCAGCAGTTACTCATCAGCGGGAGTCCACAATGAGCAGTTCTTC. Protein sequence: CASSYSSAGVHNEQFF.

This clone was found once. The CDR3 here is CASSQGGGGPNYGYTF. Written as DNA, the CDR3 is TGTGCCAGCAGCCAAGGGGGCGGAGGCCCAAACTATGGCTACACCTTC. The rearrangement uses TRBV4-2 and TRBJ1-2, with TRBD1 as a possible D gene (5 bases). This CDR3 region has 16 residues. The V and J ends lost 1 base and 2 bases respectively, with 14 bases between them. Germline V lookup: CDR1 LGHNA, CDR2 YNFKEQ.

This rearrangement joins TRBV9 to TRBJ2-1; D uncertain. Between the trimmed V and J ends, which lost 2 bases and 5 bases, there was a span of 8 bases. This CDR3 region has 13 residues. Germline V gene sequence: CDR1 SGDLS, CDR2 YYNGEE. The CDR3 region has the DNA TGTGCCAGCAGCGTGGACGTAGACAATGAGCAGTTCTTC. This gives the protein CASSVDVDNEQFF.

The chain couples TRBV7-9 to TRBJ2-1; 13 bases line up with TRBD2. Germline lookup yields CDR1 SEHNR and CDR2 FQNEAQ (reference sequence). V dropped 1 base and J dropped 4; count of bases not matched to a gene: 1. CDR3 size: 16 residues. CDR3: CASSLGLAGGYNEQFF. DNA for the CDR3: TGTGCCAGCAGCTTAGGACTAGCGGGAGGTTACAATGAGCAGTTCTTC.

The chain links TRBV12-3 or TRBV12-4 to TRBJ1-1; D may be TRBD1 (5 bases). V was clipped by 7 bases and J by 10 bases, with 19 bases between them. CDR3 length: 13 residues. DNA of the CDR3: TGTGCCAGCAATGGAGAGGGGCAGGCTACAGCTTTCTTT. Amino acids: CASNGEGQATAFF.